The 21 T cell receptor beta chains reported below all come from one sample, sequenced in a study of shared clonotypes between healthy human individuals. The protocol was immunoSEQ multiplex PCR, while the TCRdb copy is restricted to in-frame clones and leaves out a portion. The table has a few million clones, about 94% seen once. Terminally differentiated effector memory CD45RA+ cells were excluded by CCR7 positive selection of CD45RO-negative cells. Sequenced sample: naive CD8+ T cells from PBMCs. Receptor source: a man aged 18-30 years in good health. Some clones in this sample may be carry-over from other donors' samples.

The CDR3 protein is CASSVEASVEQFF. DNA of the CDR3: TGTGCCAGCAGCGTAGAGGCCTCCGTTGAGCAGTTCTTC. The J gene is TRBJ2-1, the V gene TRBV9; D not resolved. Trimming pared 0 bases from V and 9 bases from J, leaving 10 bases between. The CDR3 covers 13 residues. Germline V gene lookup returns CDR1 SGDLS and CDR2 YYNGEE.

This rearrangement joins TRBV5-4 to TRBJ2-5; 8 nucleotides align to TRBD2. J was trimmed by 0 bases and V by 1 base; bases with no gene match: 2. Germline loops: CDR1 SGHNT, CDR2 YYREEE (reference sequence). There are 15 residues in the CDR3. The CDR3 coding sequence is TGTGCCAGCAGCTTGCGGGGGGGCTACCAAGAGACCCAGTACTTC. Translation gives CASSLRGGYQETQYF.

CDR3 sequence (DNA): TGTGCCAGCAGCTTTGGGACGGGCGGAGGCTATGGCTACACCTTC. Translating it yields CASSFGTGGGYGYTF. The V and J genes are TRBV5-8 and TRBJ1-2, with D maybe TRBD1 (5 bases). The CDR3 sequence is 15 residues long. V was cut by 2 bases and J by 4 bases, with 15 bases left in between. Germline assignment: CDR1 SGHTS and CDR2 YDEGEE.

The chain couples TRBV9 to TRBJ2-7; a weak D match, TRBD2 (5 bases). CDR3 length equals 14 residues. Germline CDR1 is SGDLS and CDR2 is YYNGEE. V was trimmed by 0 bases and J by 0 bases, leaving 7 bases between them. DNA of the CDR3: TGTGCCAGCAGCGTAGTCGAGGGCTCCTACGAGCAGTACTTC. It translates to CASSVVEGSYEQYF.

CDR3 region: CASSWNSYEQYF. CDR3 DNA: TGCGCCAGCAGCTGGAACTCCTACGAGCAGTACTTC. J is TRBJ2-7 and V is TRBV5-1; D call uncertain. Trimming took 3 bases from V and 0 from J, leaving 4 bases between them. The CDR3 is 12 residues long. CDR1 is SGHRS, CDR2 YFSETQ, per germline.

This chain connects TRBV9 to TRBJ1-3; D not resolved. The J call is doubtful: the DNA matches TRBJ2-2 better. This CDR3 has 14 amino acids. The germline V gene encodes CDR1 SGDLS and CDR2 YYNGEE. The CDR3 spells CASSAPLNTGELFF. In DNA form, the CDR3 reads TGTGCCAGCAGCGCTCCTCTTAACACCGGGGAGCTGTTTTTT.

The chain has TRBV29-1 and TRBJ2-7; 7 bases align to TRBD1. Germline trimming cut 6 bases from V and 4 bases from J; bases unmatched to any gene: 15. The germline CDR1 and CDR2 sequences are SQVTM and ANQGSEA. This CDR3 is 15 amino acids long. CDR3 amino acids: CSVYGPQGVGYEQYF. CDR3 bases: TGCAGCGTCTACGGCCCCCAGGGGGTCGGATACGAGCAGTACTTC.

V and J are TRBV11-2 and TRBJ2-3; TRBD2 agrees at 8 bases. Germline CDR1 reads SGHAT; CDR2 reads FQNNGV. V gave up 5 bases and J gave up 5 bases; unmatched junction bases: 9. The CDR3 contains 15 residues. The CDR3 coding sequence is TGTGCCAGCAGCCCCCGGACTAGCAAGCGAGATACGCAGTATTTT. This codes for CASSPRTSKRDTQYF.

The chain carries TRBV13 and TRBJ2-1; 8 bases agree with TRBD1. Germline V CDR1 and CDR2: PRHDT, FYEKMQ (reference sequence). The V segment lost 5 bases and the J segment 13 bases; nucleotides outside the gene matches: 7. The CDR3 runs to 12 residues. The CDR3 spells CASSPDREDQFF. The CDR3 coding sequence is TGTGCCAGCAGCCCGGACAGGGAGGATCAGTTCTTC.

Written as DNA, the CDR3 is TGTGCCAGTCCTACCGTGGTGGGCGGCTACACCTTC. Translated: CASPTVVGGYTF. The chain combines TRBV27 with TRBJ1-2; D remains unclear. The length of the CDR3 is 12 residues. V was clipped by 9 bases and J by 8 bases, with 16 bases between them. Germline V lookup: CDR1 MNHEY, CDR2 SMNVEV (reference sequence).

This clone was counted a single time. This sequence joins TRBV28 and TRBJ2-4; D is tentatively TRBD1 or TRBD2 (6 bases each). The germline V and J ends were trimmed by 4 bases and 3 bases, with 22 bases remaining between them. Germline V gene sequence: CDR1 MDHEN, CDR2 SYDVKM. The CDR3 has 18 amino acids. The CDR3: CASSWESIPGADKNIQYF. The CDR3 DNA reads TGTGCCAGCAGTTGGGAAAGTATTCCGGGGGCAGACAAAAACATTCAGTACTTC.

This clone has more than one count but fewer than ten. Other DNA sequences from this sample encode an identical CDR3 as well. The chain has TRBV10-3 and TRBJ1-1; D possibly corresponds to TRBD1 (6 bases). Per germline, CDR1 ENHRY and CDR2 SYGVKD. V lost 6 bases to trimming and J lost 5 bases, with 10 bases between them. This CDR3 contains 12 residues. The CDR3 reads CAIREGGTEAFF. The DNA of the CDR3 is TGTGCCATCAGAGAAGGGGGGACTGAAGCTTTCTTT.

V gene TRBV28 combines with J gene TRBJ2-7; maybe TRBD1 (6 bases). This CDR3 has 18 amino acids. Germline V gene data show CDR1 as MDHEN and CDR2 as SYDVKM. Trimming pared 1 base from V and 0 bases from J, leaving 19 bases between. CDR3: CASSLFLLAEDSSYEQYF. CDR3 nucleotide sequence: TGTGCCAGCAGTTTATTTCTTTTGGCGGAGGACAGCTCCTACGAGCAGTACTTC.

Only one count was recorded for this clone. The CDR3 here is CASSSTSGTNVLTF. Here the CDR3 DNA reads TGTGCCAGTAGTTCCACCTCCGGGACCAACGTCCTGACTTTC. The chain uses TRBV19 and TRBJ2-6; a weak D match, TRBD2 (5 bases). Germline lookup yields CDR1 LNHDA and CDR2 SQIVND (reference sequence). V dropped 5 bases and J dropped 8 bases, with 13 bases sitting between them. This CDR3 has 14 residues.

The chain couples TRBV2 to TRBJ2-5; a weak D match, TRBD2 (6 bases). The germline V and J ends were trimmed by 8 bases and 5 bases, with 12 bases remaining between them. This CDR3 comprises 12 residues. The germline CDR1 and CDR2 sequences are SNHLY and FYNNEI. Here the CDR3 DNA reads TGTGCCAGCTTTCAACGGGGGGAGACCCAGTACTTC. Protein sequence: CASFQRGETQYF. The full variable domain, completed using reference TRBV2 and TRBJ2-5, is EPEVTQTPSHQVTQMGQEVILRCVPISNHLYFYWYRQILGQKVEFLVSFYNNEISEKSEIFDDQFSVERPDGSNFTLKIRSTKLEDSAMYFCASFQRGETQYFGPGTRLLVL.

This rearrangement joins TRBV7-9 to TRBJ2-1; D tentatively reads TRBD1 or TRBD2 (5 bases each). Germline V gene lookup returns CDR1 SEHNR and CDR2 FQNEAQ (reference sequence). The CDR3 contains 14 residues. V gave up 5 bases and J gave up 6 bases, with 14 bases separating them. The DNA for the CDR3 is TGTGCCAGCAGCCCCCATGGGACCACCAATGAGCAGTTCTTC. Protein: CASSPHGTTNEQFF.

This rearrangement joins TRBV4-1 to TRBJ2-5, with D unclear. The germline V gene encodes CDR1 MGHRA and CDR2 YSYEKL. The CDR3 sequence is 12 residues long. The V end lost 4 bases, the J end lost 7 bases, and 10 bases lay between the germline ends. The CDR3 DNA sequence: TGCGCCAGCAGCCCCCCTGGGTTGACCCAGTACTTC. It yields the protein CASSPPGLTQYF.

V usage is TRBV19 and J usage is TRBJ2-6; 8 positions match TRBD2. Per germline, CDR1 LNHDA and CDR2 SQIVND (reference sequence). The CDR3 contains 17 residues. With 4 bases clipped from V and 6 bases from J, the junction kept 11 bases outside the gene matches. The CDR3 protein is CASSTWTGGWLANVLTF. Here the CDR3 DNA reads TGTGCCAGTAGTACTTGGACGGGGGGGTGGCTGGCCAACGTCCTGACTTTC. Variable domain in full (rest from reference TRBV19 and TRBJ2-6): DGGITQSPKYLFRKEGQNVTLSCEQNLNHDAMYWYRQDPGQGLRLIYYSQIVNDFQKGDIAEGYSVSREKKESFPLTVTSAQKNPTAFYLCASSTWTGGWLANVLTFGAGSRLTVL.

The chain carries TRBV7-2 and TRBJ1-4, with 7 bases fitting TRBD1. The germline gives CDR1 SGHTA, CDR2 FQGNSA. The CDR3 is made up of 13 amino acids. The CDR3 loop reads CATRDRLNEKLFF. In nucleotides, the CDR3 is TGTGCAACCAGGGACAGACTTAATGAAAAACTGTTTTTT.

This chain connects TRBV28 to TRBJ2-7; TRBD2 aligns across 7 bases. Trimming cost V 3 bases and J 3 bases; bases outside gene matches: 8. The CDR3 is 15 residues long. Germline lookup yields CDR1 MDHEN and CDR2 SYDVKM. This CDR3 reads CASSFTAGPIYEQYF. In DNA form, the CDR3 reads TGTGCCAGCAGTTTTACAGCGGGGCCTATCTACGAGCAGTACTTC. Looking up the rest from reference TRBV28 and TRBJ2-7 gives the full variable domain: DVKVTQSSRYLVKRTGEKVFLECVQDMDHENMFWYRQDPGLGLRLIYFSYDVKMKEKGDIPEGYSVSREKKERFSLILESASTNQTSMYLCASSFTAGPIYEQYFGPGTRLTVT.

The J gene is TRBJ2-7, the V gene TRBV15; D gene uncertain. Germline V gene sequence: CDR1 LNHNV, CDR2 YYDKDF (reference sequence). The CDR3 is 13 residues long. Trimming took 3 bases from V and 6 from J, leaving 12 bases between them. The CDR3 nucleotides are TGTGCCACCAGCAGCCCCCTGACGATCGAGCAGTACTTC. This encodes CATSSPLTIEQYF.